The present T cell receptor beta chain was sequenced within a study of T-cell memory formation after mild COVID-19. The trim removed 5 bases at V and 1 base at J, leaving 5 bases unmatched. The CDR3 length is 17 residues. Per germline, CDR1 LGHDT and CDR2 YNNKEL (reference sequence). There are a few counts of this clonotype. TCRdb processed the 5' RACE reads anew with MiXCR; each CDR3 protein has one entry. The data hold around 110,000 distinct CDR3 sequences, with 13% to 15% observed a single time. The V and J genes are TRBV3-1 and TRBJ2-5; 15 bases agree with TRBD2. The origin of this receptor is a man aged 18 to 29 who had mild COVID-19 (a few samples of this study predate the infection). Cell type and time point are not known. Sequenced material: PBMCs or a T cell subset sorted from them (not recorded which). This CDR3 reads CASSTGTSGGFQETQYF. The CDR3 DNA is TGTGCCAGCAGCACTGGGACTAGCGGGGGGTTCCAAGAGACCCAGTACTTC.